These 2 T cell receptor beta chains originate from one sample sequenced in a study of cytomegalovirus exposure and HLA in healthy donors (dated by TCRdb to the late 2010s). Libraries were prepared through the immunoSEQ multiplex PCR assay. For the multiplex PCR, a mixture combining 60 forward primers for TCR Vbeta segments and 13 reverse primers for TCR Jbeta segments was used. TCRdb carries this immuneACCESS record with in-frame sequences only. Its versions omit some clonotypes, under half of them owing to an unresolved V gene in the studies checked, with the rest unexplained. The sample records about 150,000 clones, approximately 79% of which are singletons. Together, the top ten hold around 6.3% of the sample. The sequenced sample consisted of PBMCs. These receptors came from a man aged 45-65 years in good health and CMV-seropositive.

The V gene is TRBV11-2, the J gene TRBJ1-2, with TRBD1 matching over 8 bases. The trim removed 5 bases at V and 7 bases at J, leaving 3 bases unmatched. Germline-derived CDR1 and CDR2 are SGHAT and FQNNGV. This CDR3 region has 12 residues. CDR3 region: CASSRQGSGYTF. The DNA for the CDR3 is TGTGCCAGCAGCCGACAGGGGAGTGGCTACACCTTC.

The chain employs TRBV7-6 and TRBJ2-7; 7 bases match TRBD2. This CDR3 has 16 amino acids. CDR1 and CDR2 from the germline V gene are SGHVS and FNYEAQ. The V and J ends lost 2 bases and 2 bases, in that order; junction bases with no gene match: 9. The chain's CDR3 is CASSLFGGSGAYEQYF. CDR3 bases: TGTGCCAGCAGCTTATTCGGGGGGAGTGGAGCCTACGAGCAGTACTTC.